A single sample gave rise to the 32 T cell receptor beta chains below, sequenced in a study of cytomegalovirus exposure and HLA in healthy donors (dated by TCRdb to 2017 to 2019). Library creation used the immunoSEQ multiplex PCR assay. TCRdb took over this immuneACCESS table, retaining in-frame rearrangements with V and J assigned. Such tables are incomplete; in checked studies, under half of the missing clones stem from an unresolved V gene, and the remainder is unexplained. This sample comprises approximately 59,000 clones, 80% to 95% of them detected only once. Clones ranked in the top ten supply approximately 5% of the sample. The sample taken for sequencing was PBMCs. These receptors were taken from a man between 18 and 29 years old in good health and CMV-seropositive.

V and J are TRBV5-1 and TRBJ2-1; unclear D gene. Germline V gene sequence: CDR1 SGHRS, CDR2 YFSETQ. The CDR3 length is 15 residues. Between the trimmed V and J ends, which lost 3 bases and 0 bases, there was a span of 10 bases. The CDR3 sequence: CASSSTISSYNEQFF. DNA of the CDR3: TGCGCCAGCAGCTCGACAATAAGCTCCTACAATGAGCAGTTCTTC.

The chain has TRBV7-9 and TRBJ1-2; D not certain. CDR3 length: 15 residues. Germline V CDR1 and CDR2: SEHNR, FQNEAQ (reference sequence). The ends were cut back, 2 bases at V and 1 base at J, with 11 bases in the middle. The CDR3 here is CASSLSVFLNYGYTF. Here the CDR3 DNA reads TGTGCCAGCAGCTTATCTGTATTCCTTAACTATGGCTACACCTTC.

The chain combines TRBV5-1 with TRBJ2-3; a possible D gene is TRBD2 (6 bases). This CDR3 has 15 amino acids. Germline V gene sequence: CDR1 SGHRS, CDR2 YFSETQ. V was trimmed by 2 bases and J by 3 bases, leaving 13 bases between them. The CDR3 nucleotides read TGCGCCAGCAGCTTTGGGGGGAGTAAGACAGATACGCAGTATTTT. This sequence encodes CASSFGGSKTDTQYF.

The genes are TRBV29-1 and TRBJ2-1; possibly TRBD1 for D (6 bases). Deletions cut 0 bases from V and 3 bases from J, with 21 bases between. This CDR3 spans 18 amino acids. The germline V gene encodes CDR1 SQVTM and CDR2 ANQGSEA. Written as DNA, the CDR3 is TGCAGCGTTGAAGATAGGGGAAGACAGGAGAAAAGCTACAATGAGCAGTTCTTC. Amino acid sequence: CSVEDRGRQEKSYNEQFF.

This clone came up once. The chain links TRBV27 to TRBJ1-2; weak D call: TRBD1 (5 bases). This CDR3 has 13 residues. Germline assignment: CDR1 MNHEY and CDR2 SMNVEV (reference sequence). V lost 4 bases to trimming and J lost 4 bases, with 10 bases between them. CDR3: CASSYPGGYGYTF. In DNA form, the CDR3 reads TGTGCCAGCAGTTACCCCGGGGGCTATGGCTACACCTTC.

CDR3 region: CASSITGGVYNEQFF. For the CDR3, the DNA is TGTGCCAGTAGTATAACGGGAGGGGTTTACAATGAGCAGTTCTTC. V and J are TRBV19 and TRBJ2-1; TRBD2 aligns across 8 bases. The CDR3 consists of 15 residues. The germline gives CDR1 LNHDA, CDR2 SQIVND (reference sequence). The ends lost 2 bases at V and 4 bases at J; junction bases unmatched: 4.

The rearrangement uses TRBV2 and TRBJ2-1; 13 bases align to TRBD2. From germline, CDR1 is SNHLY and CDR2 FYNNEI. CDR3 length: 14 amino acids. V shed 6 bases, J shed 9 bases, and the junction held 5 bases outside the gene matches. CDR3 in DNA: TGTGCCAGCAGGGGACTAGCGGGATGGAGTGAGCAGTTCTTC. It specifies CASRGLAGWSEQFF.

This sequence joins TRBV18 and TRBJ2-1; no clear D gene. The CDR3 totals 16 residues. Germline lookup yields CDR1 KGHSH and CDR2 LQKENI. With 2 bases removed from V and 5 bases from J, the gap between germline ends came to 16 bases. CDR3 nucleotide sequence: TGTGCCAGCTCACCAACGACACCCGCCCCCGACAATGAGCAGTTCTTC. Its translation: CASSPTTPAPDNEQFF.

The J gene is TRBJ2-2, the V gene TRBV10-1; possibly TRBD1 or TRBD2 for D (5 bases each). The CDR3 has 16 residues. The germline V and J ends were trimmed by 6 bases and 2 bases, with 16 bases remaining between them. Germline CDR1 and CDR2: WNHNN and SYGVQD (reference sequence). CDR3 region: CASSEGKGENTGELFF. In DNA, the CDR3 is TGCGCCAGCAGCGAGGGAAAAGGGGAAAACACCGGGGAGCTGTTTTTT.

The chain uses TRBV6-5 and TRBJ2-3, with D perhaps matching TRBD2 (6 bases). Germline CDR1 is MNHEY and CDR2 is SVGAGI. Trimming cost V 5 bases and J 4 bases, with 16 bases left between them. The CDR3 sequence is 15 residues long. This CDR3 is CASSILPGAADTQYF. CDR3 nucleotide sequence: TGTGCCAGCAGTATCCTTCCGGGAGCGGCAGATACGCAGTATTTT.

This sequence joins TRBV11-2 and TRBJ2-1; the D is unclear. Germline V lookup: CDR1 SGHAT, CDR2 FQNNGV. Between the trimmed V and J ends, which lost 5 bases and 5 bases, there was a span of 4 bases. The CDR3 spans 11 residues. CDR3 nucleotides: TGTGCCAGCAGCGCGGACAATGAGCAGTTCTTC. This encodes CASSADNEQFF.

V is TRBV6-5 and J is TRBJ1-1, with a weak D call TRBD1 (6 bases). With 6 bases removed from V and 4 bases from J, the gap between germline ends came to 18 bases. Germline lookup yields CDR1 MNHEY and CDR2 SVGAGI. The CDR3 consists of 15 residues. CDR3 sequence: CASSPGGGAGTEAFF. The CDR3 region has the DNA TGTGCCAGCAGCCCCGGGGGGGGCGCGGGCACTGAAGCTTTCTTT.

The chain carries TRBV28 and TRBJ2-3, with D hard to call. Per germline, CDR1 MDHEN and CDR2 SYDVKM. This CDR3 has 17 amino acids. V lost 3 bases to trimming and J lost 0 bases, with 16 bases between them. The CDR3 region is CASSFPVGQPSTDTQYF. CDR3 sequence (DNA): TGTGCCAGCAGTTTCCCCGTGGGCCAGCCAAGCACAGATACGCAGTATTTT. The entire variable domain, with the rest obtained from reference TRBV28 and TRBJ2-3, is as follows: DVKVTQSSRYLVKRTGEKVFLECVQDMDHENMFWYRQDPGLGLRLIYFSYDVKMKEKGDIPEGYSVSREKKERFSLILESASTNQTSMYLCASSFPVGQPSTDTQYFGPGTRLTVL.

The gene calls are TRBV4-2 and TRBJ2-2; 9 bases line up with TRBD1. CDR3 length: 16 amino acids. CDR1 is LGHNA and CDR2 is YNFKEQ in the germline V gene. V gave up 3 bases and J gave up 6 bases; unmatched junction bases: 8. The DNA of the CDR3 is TGTGCCAGCAGCCAGGGACAGGGTAGGTACGCCGGGGAGCTGTTTTTT. Translating it yields CASSQGQGRYAGELFF.

The chain combines TRBV10-1 with TRBJ2-3; 14 positions agree with TRBD2. The germline V gene has CDR1 WNHNN and CDR2 SYGVQD (reference sequence). The CDR3 totals 21 residues. V dropped 6 bases and J dropped 1; count of bases not matched to a gene: 18. The CDR3 bases are TGCGCCAGCAGAGGGGGGGAGGGGACTAGCGGGAGAAGGGTTTGCACAGATACGCAGTATTTT. Residues: CASRGGEGTSGRRVCTDTQYF.

The CDR3 DNA follows: TGTGCCAGCAGCCAAGAATTCGGGACTAGCGGAACCAATGAGCAGTTCTTC. Its translation is CASSQEFGTSGTNEQFF. The chain combines TRBV14 with TRBJ2-1; 11 nucleotides agree with TRBD2. The CDR3 loop spans 17 amino acids. After removal of 0 bases from V and 6 bases from J, the junction contained 7 bases not matched to a gene. Germline loops: CDR1 SGHDN, CDR2 FVKESK.

As regards this clone: The germline gene is not matched at one end of the junction; a read error may be the cause. This chain connects TRBV5-4 to TRBJ1-2; 7 bases align to TRBD1. This CDR3 has 13 amino acids. In germline, CDR1 is SGHNT, CDR2 YYREEE (reference sequence). CDR3 sequence: CASSPNRGDSCFF. As DNA, the CDR3 is TGTGCCAGCAGCCCAAATCGAGGGGACAGTTGTTTCTTC.

CDR3: CASKRGREETQYF. CDR3 nucleotides: TGCGCCAGCAAACGCGGGAGGGAAGAGACCCAGTACTTC. V and J are TRBV10-2 and TRBJ2-5, with 9 bases identical to TRBD2. The germline gives CDR1 WSHSY, CDR2 SAAADI. The V and J ends lost 7 bases and 3 bases, in that order; junction bases with no gene match: 3. This CDR3 has 13 amino acids.

V usage is TRBV5-1 and J usage is TRBJ2-5, with D uncertain. Trimming removed 3 bases from V and 4 bases from J, with 16 bases in between. CDR1 and CDR2 from the germline V gene are SGHRS and YFSETQ. This CDR3 is built from 15 residues. CDR3 amino acids: CASSSHPGSRETQYF. In nucleotides, the CDR3 is TGCGCCAGCAGCTCCCACCCAGGTAGTCGAGAGACCCAGTACTTC.

This clone appeared once. The rearrangement uses TRBV29-1 and TRBJ2-7; 7 nucleotides line up with TRBD2. The CDR3 totals 15 residues. The germline V gene encodes CDR1 SQVTM and CDR2 ANQGSEA. Trimming at V came to 6 bases and at J to 1 base, leaving 12 bases not matched to a gene. The CDR3 is CSVSSGARWSYEQYF. The CDR3 DNA reads TGCAGCGTGAGCAGCGGGGCTAGGTGGTCCTACGAGCAGTACTTC.

The chain has TRBV7-6 and TRBJ1-1, with TRBD1 matching 8 bases. V was pared by 5 bases and J by 0 bases, with 8 bases of the junction left unmatched. Germline CDR1 and CDR2: SGHVS and FNYEAQ. The CDR3 has 16 amino acids. The CDR3 coding sequence is TGTGCCAGCAGCCTATCGACAGGGGCGATGAACACTGAAGCTTTCTTT. Protein: CASSLSTGAMNTEAFF.

V and J are TRBV4-2 and TRBJ2-7; 7 bases fit TRBD2. The junction had 10 bases not matched to a gene; V was cut back by 1 base and J by 4 bases. The CDR3 runs 16 residues. Germline V lookup: CDR1 LGHNA, CDR2 YNFKEQ. The CDR3 DNA reads TGTGCCAGCAGCCAAGTTGAGGGTAGCGGGCTTTACGAGCAGTACTTC. Its translation: CASSQVEGSGLYEQYF.

V usage is TRBV11-1 and J usage is TRBJ2-2; tentatively, D is TRBD2 (5 bases). Germline values: CDR1 SGHAT, CDR2 FQDESV (reference sequence). The germline V and J ends were trimmed by 4 bases and 5 bases, with 20 bases remaining between them. This CDR3 is built from 17 residues. The CDR3 coding sequence is TGTGCCAGCAGCTCACGAATGGGAGCGCTGGGAACCGGGGAGCTGTTTTTT. It specifies CASSSRMGALGTGELFF.

CDR3 protein: CASSLGTGGARGYTF. The CDR3 DNA reads TGTGCCAGCAGTTTAGGGACAGGGGGCGCCCGGGGCTACACCTTC. This chain connects TRBV27 to TRBJ1-2, with TRBD1 identical over 12 bases. V lost 2 bases and J lost 8; bases outside the gene matches: 6. The germline gives CDR1 MNHEY, CDR2 SMNVEV (reference sequence). The CDR3 is 15 amino acids.

The chain's CDR3 is CASSKDSQETQYF. CDR3 nucleotide sequence: TGTGCCAGCAGCAAGGACAGCCAAGAGACCCAGTACTTC. The chain couples TRBV11-1 to TRBJ2-5; D might be TRBD1 (6 bases). Trimming pared 5 bases from V and 1 base from J, leaving 8 bases between. The CDR3 covers 13 residues. The germline gives CDR1 SGHAT, CDR2 FQDESV (reference sequence).

The chain is built from TRBV7-2 and TRBJ2-3, with D perhaps matching TRBD2 (6 bases). Germline CDR1 is SGHTA and CDR2 is FQGNSA. Between the trimmed V and J ends, which lost 1 base and 5 bases, there was a span of 16 bases. CDR3 length equals 16 residues. The CDR3 loop is CASSLEAAQAGDTQYF. Here the CDR3 DNA reads TGTGCCAGCAGCTTAGAGGCTGCCCAAGCGGGAGATACGCAGTATTTT.

The chain joins TRBV5-1 to TRBJ2-7; 7 bases fit TRBD2. Germline V lookup: CDR1 SGHRS, CDR2 YFSETQ. The length of the CDR3 is 15 residues. Trimming at V came to 7 bases and at J to 2 bases, leaving 12 bases not matched to a gene. The CDR3 nucleotides read TGCGCCAGCGGAAGGGAGGGCGAAAGCCCCTACGAGCAGTACTTC. Protein: CASGREGESPYEQYF.

The CDR3 loop reads CASSYGTGNSQPQHF. CDR3 nucleotide sequence: TGTGCCAGCAGTTACGGGACAGGGAACTCTCAGCCCCAGCATTTT. The chain recombines TRBV6-5 with TRBJ1-5, with 9 bases fitting TRBD1. V lost 2 bases and J lost 6; bases outside the gene matches: 5. The CDR3 is 15 amino acids. Germline V gene data show CDR1 as MNHEY and CDR2 as SVGAGI.

J is TRBJ2-1 and V is TRBV5-1; 8 bases line up with TRBD1. This CDR3 comprises 16 residues. The junction had 8 bases not matched to a gene; V was cut back by 1 base and J by 5 bases. Germline V gene data show CDR1 as SGHRS and CDR2 as YFSETQ. In DNA form, the CDR3 reads TGCGCCAGCAGCTTGTACCGGACAGGGAGGAACAATGAGCAGTTCTTC. Its translation is CASSLYRTGRNNEQFF.

J is TRBJ2-3 and V is TRBV23-1; D is unclear. TRBV23-1 is labeled an ORF, and its function is uncertain. Trimming removed 4 bases at V and 11 bases at J, with 4 bases between. The CDR3 has 9 amino acids. This CDR3 reads CASSRGQYF. Here the CDR3 DNA reads TGCGCCAGCAGTCGAGGGCAGTATTTT.

The CDR3 DNA is TGTGCCAGCAGTTCCTTACTAGCGGGCTACTCCTACGAGCAGTACTTC. This translates into CASSSLLAGYSYEQYF. V gene TRBV28 combines with J gene TRBJ2-7; 9 nucleotides match TRBD2. From germline, CDR1 is MDHEN and CDR2 SYDVKM. V shed 4 bases, J shed 0 bases, and the junction held 7 bases outside the gene matches. The CDR3 is 16 amino acids.

The rearrangement joins TRBV9 to TRBJ2-5, with TRBD2 as a possible D gene (5 bases). Trimming shortened V by 2 bases and J by 2 bases, and 10 bases separated the two germline ends. The CDR3 extends over 14 amino acids. Germline values: CDR1 SGDLS, CDR2 YYNGEE. In nucleotides, the CDR3 is TGTGCCAGCAGCGTCGATCCGGGACAAGAGACCCAGTACTTC. Residues: CASSVDPGQETQYF.